The 25 T cell receptor beta chains presented below share a single source sample, sequenced in a study of blood T cell repertoires in COVID-19. Data came from immunoSEQ multiplex PCR; TCRdb stores just in-frame clones and leaves some out. The sample carries around 140,000 clones, around 83% recorded once. Input material: peripheral blood. All receptors come from an older woman with acute or convalescent COVID-19.

The chain employs TRBV11-2 and TRBJ1-1, with 8 bases fitting TRBD1. Looked up from germline, CDR1 is SGHAT and CDR2 is FQNNGV. Trimming at V came to 6 bases and at J to 8 bases, leaving 8 bases not matched to a gene. The CDR3 has 13 residues. The CDR3 coding sequence is TGTGCCAGCAGAAGTAACAGGGGGGCAGAAGCTTTCTTT. Its protein product is CASRSNRGAEAFF. The full variable domain, its missing parts supplied by reference TRBV11-2 and TRBJ1-1, is EAGVAQSPRYKIIEKRQSVAFWCNPISGHATLYWYQQILGQGPKLLIQFQNNGVVDDSQLPKDRFSAERLKGVDSTLKIQPAKLEDSAVYLCASRSNRGAEAFFGQGTRLTVV.

The chain couples TRBV11-2 to TRBJ2-2; 8 bases agree with TRBD2. Unmatched junction bases numbered 8, after V lost 5 bases and J lost 6 bases. The CDR3 totals 15 residues. Germline V gene sequence: CDR1 SGHAT, CDR2 FQNNGV. CDR3 in DNA: TGTGCCAGCAGCCCCGCGGGCGGGGGGCCCGGGGAGCTGTTTTTT. Protein sequence: CASSPAGGGPGELFF. The variable domain in full, completed from reference TRBV11-2 and TRBJ2-2, reads EAGVAQSPRYKIIEKRQSVAFWCNPISGHATLYWYQQILGQGPKLLIQFQNNGVVDDSQLPKDRFSAERLKGVDSTLKIQPAKLEDSAVYLCASSPAGGGPGELFFGEGSRLTVL.

The V gene is TRBV2, the J gene TRBJ2-3; 12 bases are shared with TRBD2. Germline values: CDR1 SNHLY, CDR2 FYNNEI. Trimming removed 4 bases from V and 1 base from J; junction bases left unmatched: 15. This CDR3 spans 20 amino acids. The CDR3 spells CASSVYRPSGGAAGTDTQYF. The CDR3 DNA reads as TGTGCCAGCAGTGTATATCGTCCTAGCGGGGGGGCTGCTGGCACAGATACGCAGTATTTT.

This clone was seen a few times. This chain links TRBV11-3 with TRBJ2-7; 12 bases fit TRBD2. CDR1 and CDR2 from the germline V gene are SGHNT and YENEEA. The CDR3 is 18 amino acids. V shed 8 bases, J shed 0 bases, and the junction held 14 bases outside the gene matches. CDR3 protein: CASCRGGLAGPDSYEQYF. The CDR3 DNA follows: TGTGCCAGCTGCCGTGGAGGACTAGCGGGGCCCGACTCCTACGAGCAGTACTTC.

A single count supports this clone. The rearrangement uses TRBV18 and TRBJ1-3, with TRBD1 as a possible D gene (5 bases). CDR3 length: 14 amino acids. The germline V gene has CDR1 KGHSH and CDR2 LQKENI. The germline V and J ends were trimmed by 8 bases and 2 bases, with 13 bases remaining between them. CDR3 sequence (DNA): TGTGCCAGCACCTCGGGGGGGACTGGAAACACCATATATTTT. Protein: CASTSGGTGNTIYF.

This chain joins TRBV2 and TRBJ1-5; no reliable D call. Germline CDR1 reads SNHLY; CDR2 reads FYNNEI. CDR3 length: 13 residues. Trimming took 4 bases from V and 6 from J, leaving 10 bases between them. In DNA, the CDR3 is TGTGCCAGCAGTGGAACAGCTGTTCAGCCCCAGCATTTT. Its protein is CASSGTAVQPQHF.

The CDR3 nucleotides are TGTGCCAGTAGTACAGGGACACAGAATCAGCCCCAGCATTTT. It yields the protein CASSTGTQNQPQHF. The rearrangement links TRBV19 to TRBJ1-5, with a tentative D call TRBD1 (6 bases). The CDR3 loop spans 14 amino acids. Between the trimmed V and J ends, which lost 4 bases and 4 bases, there was a span of 11 bases. Germline V CDR1 and CDR2: LNHDA, SQIVND (reference sequence).

The chain couples TRBV4-1 to TRBJ2-2; D perhaps matches TRBD2 (6 bases). The CDR3 extends over 13 amino acids. Trimming took off 1 base at V and 11 bases at J, with 11 bases between the two ends. From germline, CDR1 is MGHRA and CDR2 YSYEKL. In nucleotides, the CDR3 is TGCGCCAGCAGCCAAGGACGGGGAGGTGAGCTGTTTTTT. Its translation: CASSQGRGGELFF.

The chain links TRBV6-2 or TRBV6-3 to TRBJ1-6; D possibly corresponds to TRBD1 (6 bases). This CDR3 has 16 residues. In germline, CDR1 is MNHEY, CDR2 SVGEGT. V lost 2 bases and J 3 bases, leaving 11 bases between the germline ends. This chain's CDR3 is CASSYRGQYYNSPLHF. CDR3 in DNA: TGTGCCAGCAGTTACCGCGGACAGTACTATAATTCACCCCTCCACTTT.

V gene TRBV28 combines with J gene TRBJ1-2; possible D gene TRBD1, 5 bases. This CDR3 region has 13 residues. The germline V and J ends were trimmed by 3 bases and 4 bases, with 9 bases remaining between them. CDR1 and CDR2 (germline): MDHEN, SYDVKM. The CDR3, as DNA: TGTGCCAGCAGTTTTGGGGGGGGCTATGGCTACACCTTC. Translation: CASSFGGGYGYTF.

This chain links TRBV28 with TRBJ2-7; the match to TRBD2 covers 7 bases. The V and J ends lost 3 bases and 2 bases, in that order; junction bases with no gene match: 10. Germline V gene data show CDR1 as MDHEN and CDR2 as SYDVKM. The CDR3 runs to 16 residues. The CDR3 reads CASSFTSGDPTYEQYF. The CDR3 nucleotides read TGTGCCAGCAGTTTTACAAGCGGGGACCCCACCTACGAGCAGTACTTC.

The chain employs TRBV29-1 and TRBJ2-1, with D perhaps TRBD2 (5 bases). The V gene's germline CDR1 is SQVTM and CDR2 ANQGSEA. The CDR3 sequence is 12 residues long. V dropped 2 bases and J dropped 4 bases, with 6 bases sitting between them. CDR3 region: CSVESGYNEQFF. The CDR3, as DNA: TGCAGCGTTGAATCGGGGTACAATGAGCAGTTCTTC.

V is TRBV24-1 and J is TRBJ2-1; the match to TRBD2 covers 11 bases. Trimming at V came to 4 bases and at J to 7 bases, leaving 8 bases not matched to a gene. Germline V gene data show CDR1 as KGHDR and CDR2 as SFDVKD. There are 16 residues in the CDR3. CDR3 nucleotide sequence: TGTGCCACCAGTGACCGTAGCGGGGGGGCTTCGAATGAGCAGTTCTTC. Its protein is CATSDRSGGASNEQFF.

V and J are TRBV19 and TRBJ1-5; D unresolved. CDR1 LNHDA and CDR2 SQIVND come from the germline V gene (reference sequence). There are 15 residues in the CDR3. Trimming took 5 bases from V and 1 from J, leaving 12 bases between them. The CDR3 here is CASSPISGSNQPQHF. Here the CDR3 DNA reads TGTGCCAGTAGTCCCATCAGCGGGAGCAATCAGCCCCAGCATTTT.

This chain links TRBV4-3 with TRBJ2-7; TRBD2 aligns across 8 bases. This CDR3 has 13 residues. Looked up from germline, CDR1 is LGHNA and CDR2 is YSLEER. V lost 1 base, J lost 5 bases, and 1 base stayed unmatched. As DNA, the CDR3 is TGCGCCAGCAGCCAAGGGCGGGGGGACGAGCAGTACTTC. Protein: CASSQGRGDEQYF.

This chain joins TRBV6-4 and TRBJ2-1; 7 bases map to TRBD1. The V gene's germline CDR1 is MRHNA and CDR2 SNTAGT. With 5 bases clipped from V and 5 bases from J, the junction kept 3 bases outside the gene matches. The CDR3 totals 13 residues. This chain's CDR3 is CASSRTGDNEQFF. The CDR3 nucleotides read TGTGCCAGCAGTAGGACAGGCGACAATGAGCAGTTCTTC.

The genes are TRBV7-2 and TRBJ2-2, with D possibly matching TRBD2 (6 bases). The CDR3 is made up of 15 amino acids. From germline, CDR1 is SGHTA and CDR2 FQGNSA. The V end lost 0 bases, the J end lost 4 bases, and 9 bases lay between the germline ends. CDR3 amino acids: CASSLAATSTGELFF. CDR3 DNA: TGTGCCAGCAGCTTAGCGGCGACTAGCACCGGGGAGCTGTTTTTT. Full variable domain (outside the CDR3, taken from reference TRBV7-2 and TRBJ2-2): GAGVSQSPSNKVTEKGKDVELRCDPISGHTALYWYRQSLGQGLEFLIYFQGNSAPDKSGLPSDRFSAERTGGSVSTLTIQRTQQEDSAVYLCASSLAATSTGELFFGEGSRLTVL.

V is TRBV9 and J is TRBJ1-2; 9 nucleotides match TRBD1. The CDR3 is made up of 15 amino acids. In germline, CDR1 is SGDLS, CDR2 YYNGEE. The J segment lost 4 bases and the V segment lost 0 bases, leaving 4 bases of the junction unmatched. As DNA, the CDR3 is TGTGCCAGCAGCGTAGAGGGACAGGGCGCCTATGGCTACACCTTC. It yields the protein CASSVEGQGAYGYTF.

The V and J genes are TRBV5-1 and TRBJ2-7; D not certain. The CDR3 length is 16 residues. CDR1 and CDR2 from the germline V gene are SGHRS and YFSETQ. Trimming took off 0 bases at V and 3 bases at J, with 16 bases between the two ends. The CDR3 DNA reads TGCGCCAGCAGCTTGGCCAGCACAGCTAAAGGCTACGAGCAGTACTTC. Its protein is CASSLASTAKGYEQYF.

V gene TRBV5-1 combines with J gene TRBJ1-2; no firm D call. Germline CDR1 SGHRS, CDR2 YFSETQ. The V gene lost 5 bases and the J gene lost 4 bases, with 12 bases spanning the gap. The CDR3 runs to 13 residues. The DNA for the CDR3 is TGCGCCAGCAGATCCGATGGCACCTATGGCTACACCTTC. Translation: CASRSDGTYGYTF.

V usage is TRBV29-1 and J usage is TRBJ2-3; D is ambiguous. The CDR3 runs to 10 residues. From germline, CDR1 is SQVTM and CDR2 ANQGSEA. Trimming took off 7 bases at V and 1 base at J, with 3 bases between the two ends. The chain's CDR3 is CSGGTDTQYF. Here the CDR3 DNA reads TGCAGCGGCGGCACAGATACGCAGTATTTT.

The gene calls are TRBV9 and TRBJ2-3; tentative D call: TRBD2 (6 bases). The CDR3 spans 15 residues. Germline V CDR1 and CDR2: SGDLS, YYNGEE. Between the trimmed V and J ends, which lost 4 bases and 5 bases, there was a span of 17 bases. The CDR3 sequence is CASSRAGRGIDTQYF. Here the CDR3 DNA reads TGTGCCAGCAGCCGCGCCGGACGGGGGATAGATACGCAGTATTTT.

The chain is built from TRBV4-1 and TRBJ1-1; D gene ambiguous. The CDR3 sequence is 13 residues long. Germline CDR1 and CDR2: MGHRA and YSYEKL. V was trimmed by 7 bases and J by 0 bases, leaving 9 bases between them. The DNA for the CDR3 is TGCGCCAGCACCCCGTCGGTGAACACTGAAGCTTTCTTT. It yields the protein CASTPSVNTEAFF.

This chain links TRBV19 with TRBJ1-6; perhaps TRBD1 as D (6 bases). V dropped 5 bases and J dropped 3 bases, with 17 bases sitting between them. CDR3 length: 17 amino acids. Germline-derived CDR1 and CDR2 are LNHDA and SQIVND (reference sequence). The CDR3 spells CASSSRGREFYNSPLHF. The CDR3 region has the DNA TGTGCCAGTAGTTCCCGGGGGCGGGAGTTCTATAATTCACCCCTCCACTTT.

The chain couples TRBV6-1 to TRBJ2-1, with D perhaps matching TRBD2 (5 bases). Per germline, CDR1 MNHNS and CDR2 SASEGT. This CDR3 spans 15 amino acids. Trimming removed 3 bases from V and 8 bases from J, with 17 bases in between. The chain's CDR3 is CASSDVGRRRDEQFF. The CDR3 nucleotides are TGTGCCAGCAGTGATGTGGGCCGGAGGCGAGATGAGCAGTTCTTC.